Reported below is one T cell receptor (beta chain). No antigen is known for it. The sample belongs to a study of regulatory T cells. Every patient with CD3G deficiency had evidence of autoimmunity. Patients, 2 to 39 years old, had expanded memory T-cell proportions. Regulatory (CD25-high CD127-low) and conventional (CD25-low CD127-high) CD4+ T cells were sorted separately. The PCR used 52 TRBV and 13 TRBJ primers. Produced via immunoSEQ multiplex PCR; TCRdb's table is partial and in-frame only. The table records tens of thousands of clones, approximately 93% of them present only once. Overall study findings and caveats: Patient repertoires had restricted TRB V-J pairs and skewed V and J usage, most in Tregs. Hydrophobic residues at CDR3 positions 6 and 7 were enriched in conventional CD4+ T cells of CD3G-deficient patients.

This CDR3 is 15 amino acids long. With 1 base removed from V and 5 bases from J, the gap between germline ends came to 16 bases. Germline V gives CDR1 SGHRS, CDR2 YFSETQ. This chain links TRBV5-1 with TRBJ2-7; D might be TRBD1 or TRBD2, each matching 5 bases. Sequenced sample: conventional CD4+ T cells sorted from blood. The receptor comes from a child aged 2-15 years with CD3G deficiency. The DNA for the CDR3 is TGCGCCAGCAGCTTGTTTGGGACGCTCGAGGACGAGCAGTACTTC. Translating it yields CASSLFGTLEDEQYF.